The sequence of this TCR beta chain was determined in a study of T cells after yellow fever vaccination. Germline CDR1 SGHTA, CDR2 FQGNSA. The CDR3 extends over 14 amino acids. V gave up 8 bases and J gave up 7 bases, with 15 bases separating them. MiXCR, applied by TCRdb to the 5' RACE reads, yields one record per CDR3 protein. The sample has approximately 550,000 distinct CDR3 sequences, less than 15% seen once; the top ten hold around 15%. The sample consisted of PBMCs, taken on the day of the yellow fever booster vaccination. The receptor's source is a man aged 30-40 years who received the YFV17D yellow fever vaccine. The chain has TRBV7-2 and TRBJ1-6; the D gene is possibly TRBD1 (6 bases). CDR3 coding DNA: TGTGCCAGCGGCCTACAGGGCTTAAATTCACCCCTCCACTTT. Its translation: CASGLQGLNSPLHF.